The entry below describes one T cell receptor (beta chain). Its antigen is as yet unknown. The data derive from a study of PD-L1 blockade in urothelial cancer. Study details: Between 0 and 3 prior chemotherapy regimens had been given to patients.

Profiled with immunoSEQ multiplex PCR; TCRdb holds only in-frame clones, not every one. This table holds just over 20,000 clones, nearly 90% found once. Regarding the study as a whole: Enhanced expansion of tumor-associated blood clones at 3 weeks characterized durable-benefit patients.

The germline V gene encodes CDR1 SGHTA and CDR2 FQGNSA. The CDR3 has 15 residues. V shed 2 bases and J 3 bases; nucleotides not matched to a gene: 7. V is TRBV7-2 and J is TRBJ2-7, with 7 bases fitting TRBD2. Specimen: PBMCs, collected around atezolizumab (anti-PD-L1) treatment. This receptor was obtained from a woman aged 55 to 70 with urothelial cancer. In DNA form, the CDR3 reads TGTGCCAGCAGCTTATCTAGTCTAGCGGACTACGAGCAGTACTTC. Residues: CASSLSSLADYEQYF. Drawing the rest from reference TRBV7-2 and TRBJ2-7, the complete variable domain is GAGVSQSPSNKVTEKGKDVELRCDPISGHTALYWYRQSLGQGLEFLIYFQGNSAPDKSGLPSDRFSAERTGGSVSTLTIQRTQQEDSAVYLCASSLSSLADYEQYFGPGTRLTVT.